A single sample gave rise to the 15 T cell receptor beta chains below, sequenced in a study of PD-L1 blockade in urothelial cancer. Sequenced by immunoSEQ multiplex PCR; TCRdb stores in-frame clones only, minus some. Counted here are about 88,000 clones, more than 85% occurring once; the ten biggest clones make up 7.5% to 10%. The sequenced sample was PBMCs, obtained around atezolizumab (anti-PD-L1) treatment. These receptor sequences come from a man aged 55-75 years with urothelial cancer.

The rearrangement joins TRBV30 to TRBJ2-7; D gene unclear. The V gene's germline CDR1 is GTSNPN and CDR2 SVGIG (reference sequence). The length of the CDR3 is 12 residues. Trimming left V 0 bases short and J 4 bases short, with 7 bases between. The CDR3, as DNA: TGTGCCTGGAGTGTATCCCAATACGAGCAGTACTTC. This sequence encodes CAWSVSQYEQYF.

Here the CDR3 DNA reads TGCGCCAGCAGCTTGTTACAAAGGGGGAGTAGGGGATCGGGCGAGCAGTACTTC. It specifies CASSLLQRGSRGSGEQYF. The rearrangement uses TRBV5-1 and TRBJ2-7; perhaps TRBD1 as D (6 bases). V gave up 1 base and J gave up 6 bases, with 26 bases separating them. The CDR3 is 18 amino acids. Germline V lookup: CDR1 SGHRS, CDR2 YFSETQ. Complete variable domain (other parts from reference TRBV5-1 and TRBJ2-7): KAGVTQTPRYLIKTRGQQVTLSCSPISGHRSVSWYQQTPGQGLQFLFEYFSETQRNKGNFPGRFSGRQFSNSRSEMNVSTLELGDSALYLCASSLLQRGSRGSGEQYFGPGTRLTVT.

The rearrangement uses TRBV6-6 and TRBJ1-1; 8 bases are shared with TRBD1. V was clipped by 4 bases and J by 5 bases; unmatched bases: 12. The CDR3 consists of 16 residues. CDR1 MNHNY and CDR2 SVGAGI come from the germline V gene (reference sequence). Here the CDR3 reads CASSSSTGVKRTEAFF. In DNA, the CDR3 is TGTGCCAGCAGTTCCTCGACAGGGGTCAAAAGGACTGAAGCTTTCTTT.

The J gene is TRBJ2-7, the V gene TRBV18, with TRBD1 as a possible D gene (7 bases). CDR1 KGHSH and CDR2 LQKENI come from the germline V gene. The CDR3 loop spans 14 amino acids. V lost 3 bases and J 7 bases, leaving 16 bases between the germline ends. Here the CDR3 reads CASSPTTGREEQYF. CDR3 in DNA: TGTGCCAGCTCACCGACGACAGGGCGGGAAGAGCAGTACTTC.

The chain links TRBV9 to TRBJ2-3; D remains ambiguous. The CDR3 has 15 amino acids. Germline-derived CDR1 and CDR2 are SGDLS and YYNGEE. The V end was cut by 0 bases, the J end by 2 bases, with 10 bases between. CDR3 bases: TGTGCCAGCAGCGTAGGTCTAGAGCTCACAGATACGCAGTATTTT. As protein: CASSVGLELTDTQYF.

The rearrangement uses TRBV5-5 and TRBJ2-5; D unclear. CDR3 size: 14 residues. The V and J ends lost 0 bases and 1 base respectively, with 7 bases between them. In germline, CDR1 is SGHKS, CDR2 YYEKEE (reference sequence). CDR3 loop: CASSLEPTQETQYF. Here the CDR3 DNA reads TGTGCCAGCAGCTTGGAGCCCACCCAAGAGACCCAGTACTTC.

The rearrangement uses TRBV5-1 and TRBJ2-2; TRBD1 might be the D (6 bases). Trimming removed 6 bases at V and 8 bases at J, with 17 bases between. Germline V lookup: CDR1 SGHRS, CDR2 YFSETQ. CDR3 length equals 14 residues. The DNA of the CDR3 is TGCGCCAGCAACCTCAATGACAGGACTGGGGAGCTGTTTTTT. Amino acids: CASNLNDRTGELFF.

The CDR3 coding sequence is TGTGCCAGCAGCAAAGCGTTCCCACTACAGGGCCGCCGCGAGCAGTACTTC. Its translation: CASSKAFPLQGRREQYF. V and J are TRBV21-1 and TRBJ2-7; the table's D gene call, TRBD1, was not cross checked with the DNA. TRBV21-1 is a known pseudogene. The CDR3 extends over 17 amino acids.

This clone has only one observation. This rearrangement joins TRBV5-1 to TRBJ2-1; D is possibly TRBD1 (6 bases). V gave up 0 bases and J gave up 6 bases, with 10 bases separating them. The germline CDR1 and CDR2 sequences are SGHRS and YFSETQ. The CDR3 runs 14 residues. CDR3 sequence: CASSLVQGGNEQFF. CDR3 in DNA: TGCGCCAGCAGCTTGGTACAGGGTGGCAATGAGCAGTTCTTC. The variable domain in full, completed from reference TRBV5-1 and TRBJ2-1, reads KAGVTQTPRYLIKTRGQQVTLSCSPISGHRSVSWYQQTPGQGLQFLFEYFSETQRNKGNFPGRFSGRQFSNSRSEMNVSTLELGDSALYLCASSLVQGGNEQFFGPGTRLTVL.

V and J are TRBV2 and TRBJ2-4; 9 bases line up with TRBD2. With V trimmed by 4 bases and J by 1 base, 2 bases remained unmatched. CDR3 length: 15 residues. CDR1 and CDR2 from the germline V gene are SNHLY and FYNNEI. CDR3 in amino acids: CASSGAGGAKNIQYF. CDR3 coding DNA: TGTGCCAGCAGTGGGGCGGGAGGGGCCAAAAACATTCAGTACTTC.

CDR3 protein: CASSIFESSYNEQFF. In DNA form, the CDR3 reads TGTGCCAGTAGTATTTTTGAGAGCTCCTACAATGAGCAGTTCTTC. The chain couples TRBV19 to TRBJ2-1, with D hard to call. CDR1 LNHDA and CDR2 SQIVND come from the germline V gene (reference sequence). The V end lost 3 bases, the J end lost 0 bases, and 9 bases lay between the germline ends. The CDR3 loop spans 15 amino acids. Full variable domain (missing parts from reference TRBV19 and TRBJ2-1): DGGITQSPKYLFRKEGQNVTLSCEQNLNHDAMYWYRQDPGQGLRLIYYSQIVNDFQKGDIAEGYSVSREKKESFPLTVTSAQKNPTAFYLCASSIFESSYNEQFFGPGTRLTVL.

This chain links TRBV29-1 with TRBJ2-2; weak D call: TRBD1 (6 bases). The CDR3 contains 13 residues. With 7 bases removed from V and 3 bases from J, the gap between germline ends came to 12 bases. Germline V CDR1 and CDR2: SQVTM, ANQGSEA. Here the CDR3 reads CSAGQQDTGELFF. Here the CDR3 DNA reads TGCAGCGCCGGACAGCAGGACACCGGGGAGCTGTTTTTT.

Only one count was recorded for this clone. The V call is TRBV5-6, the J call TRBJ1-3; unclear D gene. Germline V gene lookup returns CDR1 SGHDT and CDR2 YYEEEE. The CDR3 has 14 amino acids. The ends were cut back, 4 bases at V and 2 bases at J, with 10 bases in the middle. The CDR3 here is CASSSLRAGNTIYF. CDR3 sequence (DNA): TGTGCCAGCAGCAGCCTCCGGGCTGGAAACACCATATATTTT.

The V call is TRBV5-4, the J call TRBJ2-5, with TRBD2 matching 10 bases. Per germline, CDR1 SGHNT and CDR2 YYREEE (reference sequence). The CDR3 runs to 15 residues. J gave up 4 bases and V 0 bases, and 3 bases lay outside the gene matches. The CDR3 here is CASSLAASGRETQYF. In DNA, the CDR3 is TGTGCCAGCAGCTTGGCCGCTAGCGGGAGAGAGACCCAGTACTTC.

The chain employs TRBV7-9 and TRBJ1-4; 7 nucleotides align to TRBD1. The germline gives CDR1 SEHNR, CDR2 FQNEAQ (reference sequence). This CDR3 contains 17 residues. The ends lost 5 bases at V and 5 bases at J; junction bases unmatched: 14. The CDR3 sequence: CASSQNPTGEVNEKLFF. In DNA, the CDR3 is TGTGCCAGCAGCCAAAACCCTACAGGGGAAGTGAATGAAAAACTGTTTTTT.